Listed below are T cell receptor beta chains from one sample, sequenced in a study of blood T cells in healthy people across ages. Each CDR3 protein gets one entry after TCRdb re-called the 5' RACE reads with MiXCR. The sample has around 1.5 million distinct CDR3 sequences; 34% are singletons. Sequencing was carried out using blood. The receptors shown here come from a woman under 40 in good health. Each CDR3 is given with its conserved first and last residue.

V	J	CDR3
TRBV10-3	TRBJ2-4	CAISGGLGQQYF
TRBV20-1	TRBJ2-4	CSALHRGRDIQYF
TRBV14	TRBJ1-2	CASSQAGGRPYGYTF
TRBV27	TRBJ1-1	CASRPVRGRSTEAFF
TRBV9	TRBJ1-2	CASSVVNSYGYTF
TRBV20-1	TRBJ2-5	CSARDGVLGRETQYF
TRBV6-4	TRBJ2-1	CASSGHVDNEQFF
TRBV6-2/TRBV6-3	TRBJ1-1	CASSFRTRTEAFF
TRBV6-1	TRBJ2-1	CASSEWRQGGGNEQFF
TRBV28	TRBJ1-2	CASSSTGSNYGYTF
TRBV29-1	TRBJ2-7	CSVGERLEQYF
TRBV20-1	TRBJ2-1	CSAPTRTRRNEQFF
TRBV6-1	TRBJ2-2	CASSVAASMDTGELFF
TRBV7-3	TRBJ2-5	CASSPGLKGETQYF
TRBV10-3	TRBJ1-6	CAIKAGDAGSSPLHF
TRBV5-5	TRBJ1-2	CASSFGTGANYGYTF
TRBV5-1	TRBJ2-1	CASSGGQGYYYNEQFF
TRBV4-1	TRBJ2-7	CASSNPSKGHSYEQYF
TRBV13	TRBJ1-1	CASSRRTTEAFF
TRBV19	TRBJ2-1	CASSMLRAGGNEQFF
TRBV7-8	TRBJ1-6	CASSLLVAPLHF
TRBV12-3/TRBV12-4	TRBJ2-1	CASSLRRSGDKQFF
TRBV11-2	TRBJ2-3	CASSLDKRAAGGTDTQYF
TRBV3-1	TRBJ1-1	CASSQGRGRITEAFF
TRBV5-1	TRBJ2-7	CASSFQASGSSGEQYF
TRBV18	TRBJ2-1	CASSPLRAGGHNEQFF
TRBV12-3/TRBV12-4	TRBJ2-1	CASYRVSSYNEQFF
TRBV6-1	TRBJ1-5	CASSEGGGGPQHF